The entry below describes one T cell receptor (beta chain). V was trimmed by 2 bases and J by 4 bases, leaving 8 bases between them. Germline V gives CDR1 GTSNPN, CDR2 SVGIG (reference sequence). The CDR3 is 12 amino acids. These data come from a study of shared clonotypes between healthy human individuals. The data were produced by immunoSEQ multiplex PCR, yet TCRdb's version contains in-frame clones alone and is incomplete. In the table there are 2 million to 2.5 million clones, 85% to 95% of which are singletons. The clonotype originates from a man aged 18 to 30 in good health. Some clones in this sample may be carry-over from other donors' samples. The chain couples TRBV30 to TRBJ2-5; D uncertain. Source material: naive CD4+ T cells from PBMCs. Specified subset: CD45RA+ positively selected. CDR3 loop: CAWSIYGETQYF. The DNA for the CDR3 is TGTGCCTGGAGTATTTATGGAGAGACCCAGTACTTC.